This T cell receptor (beta chain) was obtained from a study of Ad26.COV2.S vaccination and SARS-CoV-2 variants. Study background: The vaccine Ad26.COV2.S was put into the muscle once, or twice with 56 days between.

For this clone: The antigen is undetermined.

The ends were cut back, 3 bases at V and 2 bases at J, with 11 bases in the middle. The CDR3 sequence is 16 residues long. Germline V gives CDR1 LGHDT, CDR2 YNNKEL (reference sequence). Libraries were prepared by immunoSEQ multiplex PCR; TCRdb keeps only in-frame clonotypes and omits some of them. The sample records a few hundred thousand clones, 92% being singletons. Study-wide findings and caveats: Similar non-spike TCR breadth was seen in vaccine and placebo recipients. Following vaccination, spike-specific CD8+ and CD4+ T cell responses reportedly exhibited substantial breadth.

Documented treatment: roughly 19 received Ad26.COV2.S at low or high dose, single or two shots; roughly five received placebo; per-sample allocation not given. The samples date from day 63 after the first vaccine or placebo injection. It was an adult aged 18-55 years in Boston who was the donor. This chain connects TRBV3-1 (or the pseudogene TRBV3-2) to TRBJ2-6; D remains ambiguous. The receptor comes from a person between 18 and 65 years old who received the Ad26.COV2.S COVID-19 vaccine or a placebo. The sequences come from peripheral blood, collected in a trial of Ad26.COV2.S vaccine versus placebo. This chain's CDR3 is CASSHYGRTGANVLTF. The CDR3 DNA reads as TGTGCCAGCAGCCATTACGGGCGGACTGGGGCCAACGTCCTGACTTTC.